The following is a T cell receptor beta chain sequence with its context. The antigen remains unidentified. A second PCR of 7 to 11 cycles used a sample-barcoded 5' primer and a J-beta primer mix. A template-switch adaptor with 12 random nucleotides tagged each cDNA molecule. Using its own MiXCR run on the 5' RACE reads, TCRdb lists one record per CDR3 protein. The table includes some 1.4 million distinct CDR3 sequences, around 42% detected once. The germline V gene encodes CDR1 MNHEY and CDR2 SVGEGT. The CDR3 is made up of 19 amino acids. V trimming: 6 bases; J trimming: 2 bases; junction bases outside the gene matches: 15. This sample was taken from a study of blood T cells in healthy people across ages. Study outcomes and limitations: CMV status of donors was not determined, possibly confounding expanded clonotype changes. Per million T cells, TCR beta diversity dropped roughly linearly as age increased.

Sequenced input: blood. The chain links TRBV6-2 or TRBV6-3 to TRBJ2-4; 11 bases are shared with TRBD2. This clonotype originated in a woman younger than 35 in good health. As DNA, the CDR3 is TGTGCCAGCAGCCGCAAGGGTAGCGGGGGGGTCGGGTCCAAAAACATTCAGTACTTC. Encoded protein: CASSRKGSGGVGSKNIQYF.